This T cell receptor beta chain was sequenced for a study of control samples from healthy donors and cancer patients (dated by TCRdb to the early 2020s). The germline V gene gives CDR1 as SGHAT and CDR2 as FQNNGV. The V and J ends are trimmed by 2 bases and 5 bases, leaving 3 bases between them. The CDR3 goes from the cysteine to the phenylalanine over 11 residues. Only the CDR3 portion is preserved as DNA: 33 bases, with reading frame beginning at the first base. Regarding this clone: The clone's antigen remains unknown. The sample holds no much larger clone one base away, and base qualities are not on file.

The library was generated by the immunoSEQ multiplex PCR assay. TCRdb carries this immuneACCESS record with in-frame sequences only. Its versions omit some clonotypes, under half of them owing to an unresolved V gene in the studies checked, with the rest unexplained. This sample holds 50,000 to 70,000 clones; about 96% were observed only once. The top ten constitute 0.9% to 1.2% of the sample. The TCR was taken from a woman aged 18-35 years in good health. The receptor chain draws on TRBV11-2 and TRBJ2-5; the D gene is unclear. Sample: blood. CDR3 sequence: CASSLTETQYF. The nucleotides read TGTGCCAGCAGCTTAACGGAGACCCAGTACTTC.